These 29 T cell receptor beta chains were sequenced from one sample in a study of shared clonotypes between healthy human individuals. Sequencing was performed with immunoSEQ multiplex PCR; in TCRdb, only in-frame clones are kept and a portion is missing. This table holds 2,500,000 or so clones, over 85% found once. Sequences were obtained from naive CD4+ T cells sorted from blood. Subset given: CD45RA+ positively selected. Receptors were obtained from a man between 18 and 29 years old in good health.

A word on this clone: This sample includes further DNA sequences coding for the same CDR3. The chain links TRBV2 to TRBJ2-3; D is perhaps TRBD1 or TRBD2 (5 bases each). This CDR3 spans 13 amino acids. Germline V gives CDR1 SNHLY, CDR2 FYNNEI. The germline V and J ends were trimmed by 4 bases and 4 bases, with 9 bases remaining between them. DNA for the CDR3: TGTGCCAGCAGTGGGGGACGGGCAGATACGCAGTATTTT. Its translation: CASSGGRADTQYF. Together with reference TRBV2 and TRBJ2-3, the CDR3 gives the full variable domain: EPEVTQTPSHQVTQMGQEVILRCVPISNHLYFYWYRQILGQKVEFLVSFYNNEISEKSEIFDDQFSVERPDGSNFTLKIRSTKLEDSAMYFCASSGGRADTQYFGPGTRLTVL.

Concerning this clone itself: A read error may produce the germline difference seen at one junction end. The CDR3 here is CASSLASGSSHNEQFF. In DNA, the CDR3 is TGTGCCAGCAGTTTGGCGAGCGGGAGCTCCCACAATGAGCAGTTCTTC. J is TRBJ2-1 and V is TRBV28; 8 bases fit TRBD2. There are 16 residues in the CDR3. Per the germline V gene, CDR1 is MDHEN and CDR2 is SYDVKM.

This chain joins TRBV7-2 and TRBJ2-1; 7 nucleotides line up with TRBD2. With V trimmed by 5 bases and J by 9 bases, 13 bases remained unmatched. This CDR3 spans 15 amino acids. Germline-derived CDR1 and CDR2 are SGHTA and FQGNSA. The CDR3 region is CASSPGTTTLGEQFF. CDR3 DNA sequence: TGTGCCAGCAGCCCCGGGACTACCACGTTGGGTGAGCAGTTCTTC.

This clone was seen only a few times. The CDR3 spells CASSQGEVPNNEQFF. The CDR3 DNA sequence: TGCGCCAGCAGCCAAGGCGAGGTCCCTAACAATGAGCAGTTCTTC. The V and J genes are TRBV4-1 and TRBJ2-1; D unclear. V was shortened by 1 base and J by 5 bases, with 12 bases between the two germline ends. The CDR3 totals 15 residues. Per germline, CDR1 MGHRA and CDR2 YSYEKL.

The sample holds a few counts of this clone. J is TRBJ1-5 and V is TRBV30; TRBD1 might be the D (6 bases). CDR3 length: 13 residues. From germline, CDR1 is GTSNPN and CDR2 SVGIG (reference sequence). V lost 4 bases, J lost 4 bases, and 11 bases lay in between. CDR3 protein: CAWNGGRNQPQHF. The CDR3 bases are TGTGCCTGGAATGGGGGGCGGAATCAGCCCCAGCATTTT.

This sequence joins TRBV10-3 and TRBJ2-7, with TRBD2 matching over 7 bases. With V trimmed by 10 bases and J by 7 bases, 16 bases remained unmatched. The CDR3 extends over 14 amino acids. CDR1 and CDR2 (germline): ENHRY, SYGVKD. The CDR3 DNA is TGTGCCACCACTCAGGCGGGAGTACCGGGTGAGCAGTACTTC. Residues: CATTQAGVPGEQYF.

CDR3 residues: CASSNPGDILDTGELFF. CDR3 nucleotide sequence: TGTGCCAGCAGTAACCCCGGGGACATATTGGACACCGGGGAGCTGTTTTTT. V and J are TRBV7-9 and TRBJ2-2, with D possibly TRBD1 on 6 matching bases. Deletions cut 6 bases from V and 3 bases from J, with 20 bases between. The CDR3 has 17 amino acids. The germline gives CDR1 SEHNR, CDR2 FQNEAQ (reference sequence).

The CDR3 protein is CAWSSYYEQYF. DNA of the CDR3: TGTGCCTGGAGCAGCTATTACGAGCAGTACTTC. This rearrangement joins TRBV30 to TRBJ2-7; no clear D gene. The CDR3 has 11 amino acids. Germline V lookup: CDR1 GTSNPN, CDR2 SVGIG (reference sequence). Trimming pared 3 bases from V and 4 bases from J, leaving 7 bases between.

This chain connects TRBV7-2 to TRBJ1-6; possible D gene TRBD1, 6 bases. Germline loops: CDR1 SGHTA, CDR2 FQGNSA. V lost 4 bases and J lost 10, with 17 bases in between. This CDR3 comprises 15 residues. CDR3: CASSSTQAGASPLHF. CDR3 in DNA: TGTGCCAGCAGCTCCACTCAGGCAGGGGCCTCACCCCTCCACTTT.

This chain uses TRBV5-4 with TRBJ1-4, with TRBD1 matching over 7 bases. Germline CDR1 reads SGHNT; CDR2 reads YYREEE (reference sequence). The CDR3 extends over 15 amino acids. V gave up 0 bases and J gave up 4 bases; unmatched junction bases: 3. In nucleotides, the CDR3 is TGTGCCAGCAGCTTGGTAGGGACAGTTAATGAAAAACTGTTTTTT. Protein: CASSLVGTVNEKLFF. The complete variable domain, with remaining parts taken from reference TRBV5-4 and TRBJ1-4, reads ETGVTQSPTHLIKTRGQQVTLRCSSQSGHNTVSWYQQALGQGPQFIFQYYREEENGRGNFPPRFSGLQFPNYSSELNVNALELDDSALYLCASSLVGTVNEKLFFGSGTQLSVL.

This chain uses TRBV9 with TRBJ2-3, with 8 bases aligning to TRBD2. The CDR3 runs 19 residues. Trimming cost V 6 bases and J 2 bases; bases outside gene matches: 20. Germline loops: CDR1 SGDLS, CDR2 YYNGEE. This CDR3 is CASTESGGGMWGSTDTQYF. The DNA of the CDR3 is TGTGCCAGCACCGAAAGCGGCGGGGGGATGTGGGGTTCCACAGATACGCAGTATTTT.

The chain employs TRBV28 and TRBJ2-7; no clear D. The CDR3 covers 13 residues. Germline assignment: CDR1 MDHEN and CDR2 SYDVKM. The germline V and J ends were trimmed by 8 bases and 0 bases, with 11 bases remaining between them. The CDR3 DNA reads TGTGCCAGCGGAGTGGGAAGCTCCTACGAGCAGTACTTC. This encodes CASGVGSSYEQYF. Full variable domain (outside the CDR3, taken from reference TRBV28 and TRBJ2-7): DVKVTQSSRYLVKRTGEKVFLECVQDMDHENMFWYRQDPGLGLRLIYFSYDVKMKEKGDIPEGYSVSREKKERFSLILESASTNQTSMYLCASGVGSSYEQYFGPGTRLTVT.

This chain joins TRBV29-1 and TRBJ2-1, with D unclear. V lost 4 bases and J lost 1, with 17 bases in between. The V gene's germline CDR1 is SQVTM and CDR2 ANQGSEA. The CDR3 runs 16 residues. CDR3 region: CSVVLRGTVSYNEQFF. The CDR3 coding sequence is TGCAGCGTTGTCCTTAGAGGCACAGTTTCCTACAATGAGCAGTTCTTC.

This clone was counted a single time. The CDR3 sequence: CASSVARPTYNEQFF. The CDR3 nucleotides are TGTGCCAGCAGTGTTGCCAGGCCAACCTACAATGAGCAGTTCTTC. The chain combines TRBV7-9 with TRBJ2-1; D gene uncertain. The CDR3 length is 15 residues. V lost 6 bases and J lost 2, with 14 bases in between. CDR1 is SEHNR, CDR2 FQNEAQ, per germline (reference sequence).

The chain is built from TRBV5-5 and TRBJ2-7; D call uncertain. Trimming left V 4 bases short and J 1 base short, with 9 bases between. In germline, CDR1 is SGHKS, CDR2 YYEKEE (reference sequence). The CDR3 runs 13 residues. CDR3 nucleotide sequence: TGTGCCAGCAGCCTGGAGAGGTCCTACGAGCAGTACTTC. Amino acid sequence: CASSLERSYEQYF.

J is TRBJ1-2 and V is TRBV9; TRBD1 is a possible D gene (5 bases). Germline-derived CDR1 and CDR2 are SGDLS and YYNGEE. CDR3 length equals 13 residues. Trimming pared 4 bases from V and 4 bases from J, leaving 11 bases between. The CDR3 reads CASSPDSGYGYTF. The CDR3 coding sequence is TGTGCCAGCAGCCCCGACAGTGGCTATGGCTACACCTTC.

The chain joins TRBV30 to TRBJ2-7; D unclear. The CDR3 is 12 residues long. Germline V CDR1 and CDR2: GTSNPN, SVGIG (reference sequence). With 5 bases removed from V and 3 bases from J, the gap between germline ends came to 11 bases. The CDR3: CAWGRPSYEQYF. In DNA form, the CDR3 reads TGTGCCTGGGGAAGACCCAGCTACGAGCAGTACTTC. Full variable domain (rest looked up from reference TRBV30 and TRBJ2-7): SQTIHQWPATLVQPVGSPLSLECTVEGTSNPNLYWYRQAAGRGLQLLFYSVGIGQISSEVPQNLSASRPQDRQFILSSKKLLLSDSGFYLCAWGRPSYEQYFGPGTRLTVT.

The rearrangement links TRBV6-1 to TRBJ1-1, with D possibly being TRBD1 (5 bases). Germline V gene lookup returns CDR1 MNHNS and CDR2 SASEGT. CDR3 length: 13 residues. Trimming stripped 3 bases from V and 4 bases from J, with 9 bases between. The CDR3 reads CASSDRQLTEAFF. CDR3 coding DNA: TGTGCCAGCAGTGATCGACAGCTCACTGAAGCTTTCTTT.

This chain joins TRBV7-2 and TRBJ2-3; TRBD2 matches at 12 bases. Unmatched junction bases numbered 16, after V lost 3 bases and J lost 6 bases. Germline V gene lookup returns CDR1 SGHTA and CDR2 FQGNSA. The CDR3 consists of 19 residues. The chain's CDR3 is CASSFPPWATSGSRDTQYF. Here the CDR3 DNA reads TGTGCCAGCAGCTTCCCACCATGGGCGACTAGCGGGAGTCGCGATACGCAGTATTTT.

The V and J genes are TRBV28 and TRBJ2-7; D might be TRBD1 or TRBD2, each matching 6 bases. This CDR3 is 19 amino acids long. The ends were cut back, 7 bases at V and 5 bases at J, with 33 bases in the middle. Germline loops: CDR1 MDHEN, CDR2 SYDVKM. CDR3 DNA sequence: TGTGCCAGCACCCCACGGCAGGGTAGGGACTGGGGGGCTTCACACGAGCAGTACTTC. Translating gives CASTPRQGRDWGASHEQYF.

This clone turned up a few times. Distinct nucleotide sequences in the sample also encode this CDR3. The CDR3 here is CASSIEGDNSPLHF. As DNA, the CDR3 is TGTGCCAGTAGTATAGAGGGAGATAATTCACCCCTCCACTTT. V usage is TRBV19 and J usage is TRBJ1-6; no firm D call. Germline V gene sequence: CDR1 LNHDA, CDR2 SQIVND (reference sequence). Trimming took off 0 bases at V and 5 bases at J, with 5 bases between the two ends. The CDR3 is 14 amino acids.

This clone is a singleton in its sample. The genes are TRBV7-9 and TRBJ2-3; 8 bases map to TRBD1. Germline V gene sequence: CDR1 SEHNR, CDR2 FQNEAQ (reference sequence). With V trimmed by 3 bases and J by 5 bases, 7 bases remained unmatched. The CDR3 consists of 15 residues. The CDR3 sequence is CASSFVPGQVDTQYF. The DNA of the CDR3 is TGTGCCAGCAGCTTTGTCCCGGGACAGGTAGATACGCAGTATTTT.

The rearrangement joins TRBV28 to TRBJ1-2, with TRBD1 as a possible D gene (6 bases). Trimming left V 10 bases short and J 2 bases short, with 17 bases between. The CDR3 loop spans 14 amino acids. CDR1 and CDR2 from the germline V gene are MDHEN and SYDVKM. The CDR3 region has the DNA TGTGCCACCTTTCCCAGGGACAAAAACTATGGCTACACCTTC. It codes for CATFPRDKNYGYTF.

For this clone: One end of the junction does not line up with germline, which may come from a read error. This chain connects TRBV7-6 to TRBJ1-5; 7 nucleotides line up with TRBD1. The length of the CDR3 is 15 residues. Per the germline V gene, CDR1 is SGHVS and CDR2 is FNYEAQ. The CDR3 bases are TGTGCCAGCAGCTTAGGACAGGGCGGCAATCAGCCCCGGCATTTT. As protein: CASSLGQGGNQPRHF. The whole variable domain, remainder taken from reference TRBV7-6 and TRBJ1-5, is GAGVSQSPRYKVTKRGQDVALRCDPISGHVSLYWYRQALGQGPEFLTYFNYEAQQDKSGLPNDRFSAERPEGSISTLTIQRTEQRDSAMYRCASSLGQGGNQPRHFGDGTRLSIL.

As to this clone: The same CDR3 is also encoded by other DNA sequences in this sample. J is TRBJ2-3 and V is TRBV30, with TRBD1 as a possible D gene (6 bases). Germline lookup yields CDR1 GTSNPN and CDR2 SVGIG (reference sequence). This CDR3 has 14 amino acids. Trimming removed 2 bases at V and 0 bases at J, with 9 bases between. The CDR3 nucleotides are TGTGCCTGGAGTCGGGACACAAGCACAGATACGCAGTATTTT. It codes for CAWSRDTSTDTQYF. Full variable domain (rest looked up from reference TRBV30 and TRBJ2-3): SQTIHQWPATLVQPVGSPLSLECTVEGTSNPNLYWYRQAAGRGLQLLFYSVGIGQISSEVPQNLSASRPQDRQFILSSKKLLLSDSGFYLCAWSRDTSTDTQYFGPGTRLTVL.

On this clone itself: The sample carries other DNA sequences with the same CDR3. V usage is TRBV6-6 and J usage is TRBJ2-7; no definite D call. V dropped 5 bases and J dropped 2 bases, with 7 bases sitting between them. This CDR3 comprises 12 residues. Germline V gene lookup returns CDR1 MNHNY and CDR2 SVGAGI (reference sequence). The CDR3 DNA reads TGTGCCAGCAGTCCCGGTGCCTACGAGCAGTACTTC. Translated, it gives CASSPGAYEQYF.

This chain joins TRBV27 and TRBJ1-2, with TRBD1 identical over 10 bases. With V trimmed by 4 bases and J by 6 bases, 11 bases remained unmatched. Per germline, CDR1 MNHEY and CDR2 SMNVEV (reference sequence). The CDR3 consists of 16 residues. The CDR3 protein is CASSSGQGGQRDGYTF. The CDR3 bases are TGTGCCAGCAGTTCAGGACAGGGGGGGCAACGGGATGGCTACACCTTC.

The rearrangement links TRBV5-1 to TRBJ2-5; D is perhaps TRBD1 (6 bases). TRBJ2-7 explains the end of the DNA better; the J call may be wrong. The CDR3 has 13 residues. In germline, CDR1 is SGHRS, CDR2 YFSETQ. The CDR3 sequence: CASSLGDTYEQYF. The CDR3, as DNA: TGCGCCAGCAGCTTGGGGGACACCTACGAGCAGTACTTC.

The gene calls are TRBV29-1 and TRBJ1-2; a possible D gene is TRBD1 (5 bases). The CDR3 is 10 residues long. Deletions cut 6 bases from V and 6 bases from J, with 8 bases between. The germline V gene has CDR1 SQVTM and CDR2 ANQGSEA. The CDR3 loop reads CSVDKDGYTF. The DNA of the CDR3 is TGCAGCGTGGACAAAGATGGCTACACCTTC.